This T cell receptor beta chain comes out of a study of a mutant IDH1 vaccine in newly diagnosed glioma. Described time point: week 11, during vaccination. Each dose delivered 300 ug of mutant IDH1 20-mer peptide subcutaneously with imiquimod. Sequencing was performed with immunoSEQ multiplex PCR; in TCRdb, only in-frame clones are kept and a portion is missing. The data show tens of thousands of clones, around 79% seen once. Concerning this clone itself: Antigen specificity is unknown.

Trimming shortened V by 6 bases and J by 6 bases, and 12 bases separated the two germline ends. The CDR3 loop spans 13 amino acids. Germline V gene data show CDR1 as MNHEY and CDR2 as SVGAGI. The source was PBMCs, collected from a glioma patient whose treatment included an IDH1 peptide vaccine. This rearrangement joins TRBV6-5 to TRBJ1-5; a possible D gene is TRBD1 (5 bases). This clonotype was sampled from a man aged 35 to 55 with glioma. CDR3 DNA: TGTGCCAGCAGAGAACAGGTTTCTCAGCCCCAGCATTTT. Amino acids: CASREQVSQPQHF.